Listed below are T cell receptor beta chains from one sample, sequenced in a study of T cell repertoires in cytomegalovirus infection. TCRdb reprocessed the reads via MiXCR and lists one record per CDR3 protein. The table has 290,000 or so distinct CDR3 sequences, 8% to 10% seen once. The source material was PBMCs. The receptors shown here come from a human donor in good health (CMV status not recorded). Some clones in this sample may be carry-over from other donors' samples. CDR3s include the opening cysteine and the closing phenylalanine or tryptophan. A D gene is named only where the DNA matches it firmly. The size field is filled for only some rows; it gives once, few, many or a size class.

15	NA	TRBJ1-2	many	TRBV11-2	TGTGCCAGCAGCTTAGGCCACGGGGTCCTTTATGGCTACACCTTC	CASSLGHGVLYGYTF
19	NA	TRBJ2-3	few	TRBV23-1	TGCGCCAGCAGTCAATCGAGGCCAAGGAATCCCCAATCCACGGATACGCAGTATTTT	CASSQSRPRNPQSTDTQYF
13	NA	TRBJ2-1	NA	TRBV20-1	TGCAGTGCTAGAACCGGCCCTTACAATGAGCAGTTCTTC	CSARTGPYNEQFF
13	NA	TRBJ2-1	NA	TRBV9	TGTGCCAGCAGCGTTGACCCCTACAATGAGCAGTTCTTC	CASSVDPYNEQFF
15	NA	TRBJ1-6	many	TRBV14	TGTGCCAGCAGCCAAGACTTGGGGAAGGTTTCACCCCTCCACTTT	CASSQDLGKVSPLHF
15	NA	TRBJ1-1	few	TRBV4-1	TGCGCCAGCAGCCAAACAGGGACGGCGAGCACTGAAGCTTTCTTT	CASSQTGTASTEAFF
14	NA	TRBJ2-5	many	TRBV24-1	TGTGCCACCAGTGACGGACATAGCCAAGAGACCCAGTACTTC	CATSDGHSQETQYF
15	TRBD2	TRBJ2-7	many	TRBV7-2	TGTGCCAGCAGCAGGGAGCGGGGGGGCTCCTACGAGCAGTACTTC	CASSRERGGSYEQYF
14	TRBD2	TRBJ2-5	many	TRBV28	TGTGCCAGCCGACTCAGCGGGAGGGTGGAGACCCAGTACTTC	CASRLSGRVETQYF
13	NA	TRBJ1-3	few	TRBV14	TGTGCCAGCAGCCAAGACTTGAGAAACACCATATATTTT	CASSQDLRNTIYF
13	TRBD2	TRBJ2-3	NA	TRBV7-8	TGTGCCAGCAGCTCGGGACTAGTGGATACGCAGTATTTT	CASSSGLVDTQYF
13	NA	TRBJ1-2	many	TRBV27	TGTGCCAGCAATGGCCCCCCTGACTATGGCTACACCTTC	CASNGPPDYGYTF
14	NA	TRBJ1-2	NA	TRBV12-3/TRBV12-4	TGTGCCAGCAGCCGGCGGAGCCCAAGCTATGGCTACACCTTC	CASSRRSPSYGYTF
15	TRBD1	TRBJ1-5	many	TRBV20-1	TGCAGTGCTAGTCGACAGGGAATTAGCAATCAGCCCCAGCATTTT	CSASRQGISNQPQHF
16	NA	TRBJ1-1	NA	TRBV19	TGTGCCAGTAGTGCCCGACGTTCCCTGATGAACACTGAAGCTTTCTTT	CASSARRSLMNTEAFF
13	TRBD1	TRBJ1-2	NA	TRBV19	TGTGCCGGATCGGACAGGACTTTCTATGGCTACACCTTC	CAGSDRTFYGYTF
13	NA	TRBJ2-2	many	TRBV6-6	TGTGCCAGCAGACCGGCAGGGACCGGGGAGCTGTTTTTT	CASRPAGTGELFF
15	NA	TRBJ1-3	many	TRBV29-1	TGCAGCGCCGCGTTAAACGGGGTCTCAGGAAACACCATATATTTT	CSAALNGVSGNTIYF
16	NA	TRBJ1-4	many	TRBV7-9	TGTGCCAGCAGCTCAAATGCAGGGGCAACTAATGAAAAACTGTTTTTT	CASSSNAGATNEKLFF
15	NA	TRBJ1-1	many	TRBV7-8	TGTGCCAGCAGCTTAGCGAGCCGGGCGAACACTGAAGCTTTCTTT	CASSLASRANTEAFF
15	NA	TRBJ1-6	many	TRBV10-1	TGCGCCAGCGGCGAGGGGAGTTCCTATAATTCACCCCTCCACTTT	CASGEGSSYNSPLHF
10	NA	TRBJ1-2	few	TRBV20-1	TGCACTGGGGAGAACTATGGCTACACCTTC	CTGENYGYTF
13	NA	TRBJ2-5	many	TRBV12-3/TRBV12-4	TGTGCCAGCGGAGTTTGGGGCGGGGAGACCCAGTACTTC	CASGVWGGETQYF
15	TRBD2	TRBJ2-7	few	TRBV20-1	TGCAGTGCTAGAGATCCTAGCGGGGGTACCTACGAGCAGTACTTC	CSARDPSGGTYEQYF
13	NA	TRBJ2-1	many	TRBV28	TGTGCCAGCAGTTTTTCCGACTACAATGAGCAGTTCTTC	CASSFSDYNEQFF
15	TRBD1	TRBJ1-1	many	TRBV12-3/TRBV12-4	TGTGCCAGCAGTCGAAACAGGGGGCGGGGTACTGAAGCTTTCTTT	CASSRNRGRGTEAFF
15	NA	TRBJ1-5	many	TRBV7-2	TGTGCCAGCAGCTTCGGGATGTCAGGCAATCAGCCCCAGCATTTT	CASSFGMSGNQPQHF
12	NA	TRBJ2-2	many	TRBV5-5	TGTGCCAGCAGCTTGAGGGGAGGGGAGCTGTTTTTT	CASSLRGGELFF
16	NA	TRBJ1-1	few	TRBV14	TGTGCCAGCAGCCTTTCTAGGGGGACACTGAACACTGAAGCTTTCTTT	CASSLSRGTLNTEAFF
13	TRBD2	TRBJ2-3	many	TRBV20-1	TGCAGTGCCGGACTAGCGGGGACAGATACGCAGTATTTT	CSAGLAGTDTQYF
13	TRBD1	TRBJ2-1	many	TRBV28	TGTGCCAGTCTGGACAGGGCCTTTATGGAGCAGTTCTTC	CASLDRAFMEQFF
12	NA	TRBJ2-7	many	TRBV7-2	TGTGCCAGCAGCTTAGACGACTACGAGCAGTACTTC	CASSLDDYEQYF
10	NA	TRBJ2-1	many	TRBV29-1	TGCAGCGCCTCAAGCTTAGAGCAGTTCTTC	CSASSLEQFF
15	TRBD1	TRBJ2-7	many	TRBV7-8	TGTGCCAGCAGCTTAGTGGGACAGGGAAGGTACGAGCAGTACTTC	CASSLVGQGRYEQYF
14	NA	TRBJ1-5	many	TRBV20-1	TGCAGTGCTCCTCGCCCATCTGGCAATCAGCCCCAGCATTTT	CSAPRPSGNQPQHF
18	NA	TRBJ1-5	NA	TRBV3-1	TGTGCCAGCAGCCCCCAAGGGACGGAATTACATAGCAATCAGCCCCAGCATTTT	CASSPQGTELHSNQPQHF
14	NA	TRBJ1-4	few	TRBV20-1	TGCAGTGCTAGAACCGCACAAGGCGAAGAAAAACTGTTTTTT	CSARTAQGEEKLFF
12	NA	TRBJ2-7	few	TRBV12-3/TRBV12-4	TGTGCCAGCAGTTTCAGTACCTACGAGCAGTACTTC	CASSFSTYEQYF
13	TRBD1	TRBJ2-3	many	TRBV20-1	TGCAGTGCTAAGGGGGCAAGCACAGATACGCAGTATTTT	CSAKGASTDTQYF
15	TRBD2	TRBJ2-1	many	TRBV20-1	TGCAGTGCTAGAGCCGGACTAGCGGAGCTCAATGAGCAGTTCTTC	CSARAGLAELNEQFF
14	NA	TRBJ2-5	many	TRBV7-6	TGTGCCAGCAGCGCCTATGGGGGATCAGAGACCCAGTACTTC	CASSAYGGSETQYF
16	NA	TRBJ1-2	few	TRBV4-3	TGCGCCAGCAGCCAGACCCGGGACGCGAGTCGGGATGGCTACACCTTC	CASSQTRDASRDGYTF
14	NA	TRBJ1-1	few	TRBV29-1	TGCAGCGCCGAGGAGGGGAACCGGAACACTGAAGCTTTCTTT	CSAEEGNRNTEAFF
14	NA	TRBJ1-1	many	TRBV6-2/TRBV6-3	TGTGCCAGCAGACCACGCCTTCTTGGGACTGAAGCTTTCTTT	CASRPRLLGTEAFF
14	NA	TRBJ1-1	few	TRBV29-1	TGCAGCGGTCGGGGCGTGCTAGGGGGGACTGAAGCTTTCTTT	CSGRGVLGGTEAFF
15	NA	TRBJ2-2	many	TRBV5-4	TGTGCCAGCAGCCCCATGAGCGCGAACACCGGGGAGCTGTTTTTT	CASSPMSANTGELFF
15	NA	TRBJ2-5	many	TRBV28	TGTGCCAGCACCCTCCCTGGCAGTCGGCAAGAGACCCAGTACTTC	CASTLPGSRQETQYF
15	TRBD1	TRBJ1-2	NA	TRBV25-1	TGTGCCAGCAGTGGAGACCGGGACAGAGTCTATGGCTACACCTTC	CASSGDRDRVYGYTF
15	TRBD2	TRBJ2-1	few	TRBV14	TGTGCCAGCAGCCAACCAGGGACTAGCGGGGGAAGACAGTTCTTC	CASSQPGTSGGRQFF
18	NA	TRBJ1-5	many	TRBV6-2/TRBV6-3	TGTGCCAGCAGTTACCTGTGGCAGCGCTCCCTTAGCAATCAGCCCCAGCATTTT	CASSYLWQRSLSNQPQHF
15	NA	TRBJ1-1	NA	TRBV6-1	TGTGCCAGCAGTGAACAGTCGCAATTGAACACTGAAGCTTTCTTT	CASSEQSQLNTEAFF
13	NA	TRBJ1-1	many	TRBV20-1	TGCAGTGCTAACTGGGGAAGGGGAACTGAAGCTTTCTTT	CSANWGRGTEAFF
12	TRBD1	TRBJ1-2	many	TRBV28	TGTGCCGGACAGGGGGCGGGCTATGGCTACACCTTC	CAGQGAGYGYTF
14	NA	TRBJ1-5	few	TRBV3-1	TGTGCCAGCAGCCGGCAGGATAGCAATCAGCCCCAGCATTTT	CASSRQDSNQPQHF
16	NA	TRBJ1-2	many	TRBV7-8	TGTGCCAGCAGCTTAGGTCTCCCAGGCCCTAACTATGGCTACACCTTC	CASSLGLPGPNYGYTF
15	NA	TRBJ2-7	many	TRBV12-3/TRBV12-4	TGTGCCAGCAGTTCTAAAACGAAGGGCGCCTACGAGCAGTACTTC	CASSSKTKGAYEQYF
15	NA	TRBJ1-6	few	TRBV20-1	TGCAGTGCTAGCAAAGAGAGGGCTTATAATTCACCCCTCCACTTT	CSASKERAYNSPLHF
14	TRBD2	TRBJ2-1	many	TRBV12-3/TRBV12-4	TGTGCCAGCTCCCATCCCTCGGGGGGGCGGGAGCAGTTCTTC	CASSHPSGGREQFF
13	TRBD1	TRBJ1-2	many	TRBV28	TGTGCCAGCGCCGAGGGGCAGGGGGTTGGCTACACCTTC	CASAEGQGVGYTF
12	NA	TRBJ2-7	many	TRBV20-1	TGCAGTGCCCCGGACAGATTCTACGAGCAGTACTTC	CSAPDRFYEQYF